The T cell receptor beta chain described here comes from a study of graft-versus-host responses after intestinal transplantation. The wider study: Anti-thymocyte globulin induction was given to all recipients, followed by tacrolimus and steroids for roughly 3 years. Findings of the study overall: The authors found GvH clones in recipient marrow, some appearing first in ileum or blood.

This table comes from immunoSEQ multiplex PCR, and its TCRdb copy is limited to in-frame clones, with some not included. The table shows about 15,000 clones, with more than 25% occurring only once. Responder cells labeled with CFSE (roughly 200,000) were co-plated with irradiated stimulator cells labeled with violet dye (roughly 200,000). V shed 4 bases and J shed 2 bases, with 9 bases lying between them. CDR1 and CDR2 from the germline V gene are SGHRS and YFSETQ. This CDR3 is 14 amino acids long. The starting material was alloreactive CD4+ T cells from a mixed lymphocyte reaction culture, obtained before intestinal transplant. Subset noted: CFSE-low proliferating T cells sorted from roughly 6-day pre-transplant mixed lymphocyte reaction (GvH or HvG direction). The source is a human patient who received an intestinal transplant. The V call is TRBV5-1, the J call TRBJ2-2; D possibly corresponds to TRBD1 (5 bases). CDR3: CASSPDTNTGELFF. CDR3 nucleotide sequence: TGCGCCAGCAGCCCGGACACAAACACCGGGGAGCTGTTTTTT.